The 3 T cell receptor beta chains in this list originate from one sample, sequenced in a study of blood T cell repertoires in COVID-19 (dated by TCRdb to the early 2020s). Library construction relied on the immunoSEQ multiplex PCR assay. TCRdb took over this immuneACCESS table, retaining in-frame rearrangements with V and J assigned. Such tables are incomplete; in checked studies, under half of the missing clones stem from an unresolved V gene, and the remainder is unexplained. This sample is represented by 200,000 to 250,000 clones; approximately 83% of them were singletons. The ten largest clones represent 6.5% to 9% of the sample. Sequencing was carried out using peripheral blood. These receptors were collected from a woman aged 50 to 60 with acute or convalescent COVID-19.

The chain uses TRBV11-2 and TRBJ2-5, with TRBD2 identical over 7 bases. The CDR3 runs to 15 residues. Germline V lookup: CDR1 SGHAT, CDR2 FQNNGV. V gave up 0 bases and J gave up 4 bases; unmatched junction bases: 5. Here the CDR3 DNA reads TGTGCCAGCAGCTTAGAGCGAGCGGGGACAGAGACCCAGTACTTC. It is translated as CASSLERAGTETQYF.

The gene calls are TRBV15 and TRBJ2-6; 7 bases match TRBD1. The CDR3 covers 15 residues. CDR1 LNHNV and CDR2 YYDKDF come from the germline V gene (reference sequence). V shed 3 bases, J shed 12 bases, and the junction held 11 bases outside the gene matches. The CDR3 loop reads CATSRTGPRPIVLTF. The CDR3 DNA follows: TGTGCCACCAGCAGGACAGGGCCCCGTCCTATCGTCCTGACTTTC.

This clone showed up just once. The rearrangement uses TRBV19 and TRBJ1-4, with D possibly TRBD1 on 5 matching bases. V lost 3 bases, J lost 5 bases, and 7 bases lay in between. Germline V lookup: CDR1 LNHDA, CDR2 SQIVND (reference sequence). The CDR3 length is 13 residues. The CDR3 region has the DNA TGTGCCAGTAGTATCGGGGGGAATGAAAAACTGTTTTTT. Its protein is CASSIGGNEKLFF.